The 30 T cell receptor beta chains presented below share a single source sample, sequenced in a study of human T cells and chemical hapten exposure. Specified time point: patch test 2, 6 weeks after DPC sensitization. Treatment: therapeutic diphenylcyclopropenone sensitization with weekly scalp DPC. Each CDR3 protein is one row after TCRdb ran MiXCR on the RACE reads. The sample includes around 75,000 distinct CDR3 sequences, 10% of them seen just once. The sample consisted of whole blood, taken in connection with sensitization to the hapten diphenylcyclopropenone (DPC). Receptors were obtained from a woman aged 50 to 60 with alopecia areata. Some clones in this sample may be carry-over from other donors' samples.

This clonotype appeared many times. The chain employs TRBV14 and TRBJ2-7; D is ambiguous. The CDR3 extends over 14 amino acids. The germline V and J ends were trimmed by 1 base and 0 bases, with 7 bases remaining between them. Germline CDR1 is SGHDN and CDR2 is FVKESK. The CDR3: CASSQALVSYEQYF. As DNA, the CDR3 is TGTGCCAGCAGCCAAGCGCTCGTCTCCTACGAGCAGTACTTC.

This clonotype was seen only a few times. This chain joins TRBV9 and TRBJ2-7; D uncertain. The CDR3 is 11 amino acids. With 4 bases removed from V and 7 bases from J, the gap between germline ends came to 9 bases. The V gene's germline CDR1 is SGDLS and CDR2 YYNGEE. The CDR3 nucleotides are TGTGCCAGCAGCTCCTTTGGGGAGCAGTACTTC. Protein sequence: CASSSFGEQYF.

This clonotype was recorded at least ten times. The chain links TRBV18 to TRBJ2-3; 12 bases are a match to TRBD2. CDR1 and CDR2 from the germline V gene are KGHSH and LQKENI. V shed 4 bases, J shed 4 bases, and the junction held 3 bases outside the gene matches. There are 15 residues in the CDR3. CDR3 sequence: CASSQLAGGADTQYF. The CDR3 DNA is TGTGCCAGCTCACAACTAGCGGGAGGCGCAGATACGCAGTATTTT.

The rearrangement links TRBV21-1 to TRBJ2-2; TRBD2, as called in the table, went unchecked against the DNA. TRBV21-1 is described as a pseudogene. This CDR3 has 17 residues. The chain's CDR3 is CASSKALGRENTGELFF. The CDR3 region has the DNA TGTGCCAGCAGCAAAGCGCTTGGGCGGGAGAACACCGGGGAGCTGTTTTTT.

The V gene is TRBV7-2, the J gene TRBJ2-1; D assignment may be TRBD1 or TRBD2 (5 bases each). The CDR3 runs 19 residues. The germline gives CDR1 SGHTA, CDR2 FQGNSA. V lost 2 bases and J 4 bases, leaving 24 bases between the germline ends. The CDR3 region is CASSLRSPQGPMSYNEQFF. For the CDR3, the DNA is TGTGCCAGCAGCTTAAGGTCCCCTCAGGGACCCATGTCTTACAATGAGCAGTTCTTC.

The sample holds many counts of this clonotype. The CDR3 is CASSPSISNTGELFF. The CDR3 coding sequence is TGTGCCAGCTCACCATCAATCTCGAACACCGGGGAGCTGTTTTTT. V gene TRBV18 combines with J gene TRBJ2-2; D remains ambiguous. V was shortened by 2 bases and J by 0 bases, with 7 bases between the two germline ends. The V gene's germline CDR1 is KGHSH and CDR2 LQKENI. This CDR3 has 15 residues.

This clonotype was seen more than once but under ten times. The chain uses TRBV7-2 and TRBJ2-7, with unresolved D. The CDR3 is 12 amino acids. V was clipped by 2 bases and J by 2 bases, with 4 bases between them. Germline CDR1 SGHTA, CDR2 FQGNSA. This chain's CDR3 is CASSLRPYEQYF. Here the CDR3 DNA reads TGTGCCAGCAGCTTACGCCCCTACGAGCAGTACTTC. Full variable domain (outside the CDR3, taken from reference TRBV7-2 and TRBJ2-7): GAGVSQSPSNKVTEKGKDVELRCDPISGHTALYWYRQSLGQGLEFLIYFQGNSAPDKSGLPSDRFSAERTGGSVSTLTIQRTQQEDSAVYLCASSLRPYEQYFGPGTRLTVT.

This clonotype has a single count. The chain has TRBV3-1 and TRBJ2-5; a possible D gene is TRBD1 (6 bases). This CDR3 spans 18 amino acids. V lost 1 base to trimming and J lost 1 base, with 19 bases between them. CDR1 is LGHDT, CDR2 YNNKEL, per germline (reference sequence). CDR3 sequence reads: CASSQGTWQGLAQETQYF. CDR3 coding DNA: TGTGCCAGCAGCCAAGGGACGTGGCAGGGGCTCGCCCAAGAGACCCAGTACTTC.

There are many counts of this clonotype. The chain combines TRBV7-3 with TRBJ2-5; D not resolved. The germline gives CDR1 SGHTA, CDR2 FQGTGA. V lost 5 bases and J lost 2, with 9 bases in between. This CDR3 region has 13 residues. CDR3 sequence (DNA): TGTGCCAGCAGCCCTCGACTTCAAGAGACCCAGTACTTC. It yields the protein CASSPRLQETQYF.

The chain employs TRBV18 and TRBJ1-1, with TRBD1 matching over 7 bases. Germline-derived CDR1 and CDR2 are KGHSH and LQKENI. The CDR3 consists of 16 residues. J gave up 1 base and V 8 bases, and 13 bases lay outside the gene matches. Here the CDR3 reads CASARDRTGPNTEAFF. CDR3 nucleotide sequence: TGTGCCAGCGCACGCGACAGGACAGGTCCGAACACTGAAGCTTTCTTT.

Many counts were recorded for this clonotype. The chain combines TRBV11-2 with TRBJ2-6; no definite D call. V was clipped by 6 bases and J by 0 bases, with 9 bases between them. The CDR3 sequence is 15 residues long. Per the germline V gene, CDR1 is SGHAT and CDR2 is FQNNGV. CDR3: CASSSLASGANVLTF. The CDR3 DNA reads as TGTGCCAGCAGTTCCTTAGCCTCTGGGGCCAACGTCCTGACTTTC.

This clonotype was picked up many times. The CDR3 DNA reads TGTGCCAGCAGTCAGGGTGCACTGGGCTACACCTTC. It specifies CASSQGALGYTF. The V call is TRBV12-3 or TRBV12-4, the J call TRBJ1-2, with D possibly being TRBD1 (5 bases). There are 12 residues in the CDR3. Trimming stripped 5 bases from V and 8 bases from J, with 12 bases between.

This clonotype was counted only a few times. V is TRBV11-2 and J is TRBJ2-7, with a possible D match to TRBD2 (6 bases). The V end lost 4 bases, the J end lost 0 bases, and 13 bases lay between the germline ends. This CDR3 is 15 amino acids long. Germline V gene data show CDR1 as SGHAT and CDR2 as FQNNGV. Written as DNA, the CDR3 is TGTGCCAGCAGCTCGAGTCTAGCGAGCTCCTACGAGCAGTACTTC. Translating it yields CASSSSLASSYEQYF.

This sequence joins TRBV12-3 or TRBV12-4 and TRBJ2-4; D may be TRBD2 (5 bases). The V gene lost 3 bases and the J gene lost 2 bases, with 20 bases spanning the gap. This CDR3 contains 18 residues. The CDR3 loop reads CASSFHGEGMGSKNIQYF. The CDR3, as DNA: TGTGCCAGCAGTTTCCACGGGGAAGGGATGGGATCCAAAAACATTCAGTACTTC.

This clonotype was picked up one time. The chain's CDR3 is CASSIRPRNTEAFF. The CDR3 DNA follows: TGTGCCAGCAGTATCAGACCTAGGAACACTGAAGCTTTCTTT. This chain links TRBV28 with TRBJ1-1; the D is unclear. This CDR3 comprises 14 residues. Per the germline V gene, CDR1 is MDHEN and CDR2 is SYDVKM. V was trimmed by 5 bases and J by 1 base, leaving 11 bases between them.

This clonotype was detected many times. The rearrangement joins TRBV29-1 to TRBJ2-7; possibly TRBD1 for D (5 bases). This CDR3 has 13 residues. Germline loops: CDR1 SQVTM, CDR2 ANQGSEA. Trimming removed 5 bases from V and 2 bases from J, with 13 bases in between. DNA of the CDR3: TGCAGCGTTCCAGGGTCCACGACCTACGAGCAGTACTTC. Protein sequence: CSVPGSTTYEQYF.

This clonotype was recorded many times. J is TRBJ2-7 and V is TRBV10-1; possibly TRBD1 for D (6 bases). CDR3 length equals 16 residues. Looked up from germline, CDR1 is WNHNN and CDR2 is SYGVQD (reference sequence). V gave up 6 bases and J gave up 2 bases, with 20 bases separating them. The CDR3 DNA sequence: TGCGCCAGCAGGAAATCACCCGGGACAAGGACCTACGAGCAGTACTTC. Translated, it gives CASRKSPGTRTYEQYF.

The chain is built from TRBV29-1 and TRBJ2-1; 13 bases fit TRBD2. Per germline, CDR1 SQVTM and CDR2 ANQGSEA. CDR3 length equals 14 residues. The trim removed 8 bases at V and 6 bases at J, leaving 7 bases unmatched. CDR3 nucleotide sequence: TGCAGCATAAGACTAGCGGGAGGATTCAATGAGCAGTTCTTC. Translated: CSIRLAGGFNEQFF.

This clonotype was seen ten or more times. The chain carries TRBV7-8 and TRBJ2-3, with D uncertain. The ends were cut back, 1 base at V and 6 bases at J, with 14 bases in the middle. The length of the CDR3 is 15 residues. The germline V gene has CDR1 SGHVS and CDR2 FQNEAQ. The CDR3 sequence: CASSLDVGTPDTQYF. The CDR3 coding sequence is TGTGCCAGCAGCTTAGATGTTGGTACCCCCGATACGCAGTATTTT.

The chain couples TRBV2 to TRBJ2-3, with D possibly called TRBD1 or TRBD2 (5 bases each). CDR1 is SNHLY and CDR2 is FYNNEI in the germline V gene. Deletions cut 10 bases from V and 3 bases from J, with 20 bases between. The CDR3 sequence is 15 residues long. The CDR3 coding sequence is TGTGCCACCGCACAAAACTTGGGGGTTACAGATACGCAGTATTTT. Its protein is CATAQNLGVTDTQYF. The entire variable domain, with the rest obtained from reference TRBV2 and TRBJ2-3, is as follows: EPEVTQTPSHQVTQMGQEVILRCVPISNHLYFYWYRQILGQKVEFLVSFYNNEISEKSEIFDDQFSVERPDGSNFTLKIRSTKLEDSAMYFCATAQNLGVTDTQYFGPGTRLTVL.

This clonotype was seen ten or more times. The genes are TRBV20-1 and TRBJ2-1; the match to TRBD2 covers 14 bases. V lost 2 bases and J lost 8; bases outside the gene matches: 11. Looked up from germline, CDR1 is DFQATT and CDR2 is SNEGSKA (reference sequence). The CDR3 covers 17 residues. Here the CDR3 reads CSARPGLAGARWDEQFF. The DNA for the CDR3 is TGCAGTGCTAGACCGGGACTAGCGGGAGCACGGTGGGATGAGCAGTTCTTC.

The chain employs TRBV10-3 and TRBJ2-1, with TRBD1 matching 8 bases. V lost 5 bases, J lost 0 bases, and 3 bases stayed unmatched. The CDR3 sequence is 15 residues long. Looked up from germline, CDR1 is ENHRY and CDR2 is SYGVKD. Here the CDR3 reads CAISPDRGSYNEQFF. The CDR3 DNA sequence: TGTGCCATCAGTCCCGACAGGGGCTCCTACAATGAGCAGTTCTTC.

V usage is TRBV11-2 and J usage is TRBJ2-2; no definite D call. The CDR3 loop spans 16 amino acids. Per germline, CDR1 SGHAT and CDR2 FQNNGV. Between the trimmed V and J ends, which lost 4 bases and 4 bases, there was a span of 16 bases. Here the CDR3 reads CASSSIGPSGTGELFF. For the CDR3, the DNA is TGTGCCAGCAGCTCAATCGGGCCATCGGGCACCGGGGAGCTGTTTTTT.

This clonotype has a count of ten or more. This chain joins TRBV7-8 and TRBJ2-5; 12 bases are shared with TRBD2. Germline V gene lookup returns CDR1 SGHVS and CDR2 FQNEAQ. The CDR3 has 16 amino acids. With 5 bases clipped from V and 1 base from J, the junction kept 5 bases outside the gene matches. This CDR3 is CASSQGLAGIQETQYF. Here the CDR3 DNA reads TGTGCCAGCAGCCAGGGACTAGCGGGCATCCAAGAGACCCAGTACTTC.

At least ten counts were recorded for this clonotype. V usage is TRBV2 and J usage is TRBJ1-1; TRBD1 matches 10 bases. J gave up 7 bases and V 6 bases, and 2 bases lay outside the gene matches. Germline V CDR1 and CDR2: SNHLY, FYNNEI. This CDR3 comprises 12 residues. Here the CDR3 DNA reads TGTGCCAGCAGAAGGGACAGGGGTGAAGCTTTCTTT. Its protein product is CASRRDRGEAFF.

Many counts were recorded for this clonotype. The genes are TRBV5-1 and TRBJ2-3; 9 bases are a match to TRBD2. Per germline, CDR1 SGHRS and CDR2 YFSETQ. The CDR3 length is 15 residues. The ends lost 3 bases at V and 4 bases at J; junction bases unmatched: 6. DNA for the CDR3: TGCGCCAGCAGCTATCTTAGCGGGAGCGCAGATACGCAGTATTTT. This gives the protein CASSYLSGSADTQYF.

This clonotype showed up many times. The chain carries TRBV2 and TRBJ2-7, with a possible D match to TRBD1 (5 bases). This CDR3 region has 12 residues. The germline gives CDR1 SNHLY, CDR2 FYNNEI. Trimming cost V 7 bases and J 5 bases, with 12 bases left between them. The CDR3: CASTVWGNEQYF. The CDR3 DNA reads TGTGCCAGCACCGTATGGGGCAACGAGCAGTACTTC. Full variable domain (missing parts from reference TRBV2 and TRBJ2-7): EPEVTQTPSHQVTQMGQEVILRCVPISNHLYFYWYRQILGQKVEFLVSFYNNEISEKSEIFDDQFSVERPDGSNFTLKIRSTKLEDSAMYFCASTVWGNEQYFGPGTRLTVT.

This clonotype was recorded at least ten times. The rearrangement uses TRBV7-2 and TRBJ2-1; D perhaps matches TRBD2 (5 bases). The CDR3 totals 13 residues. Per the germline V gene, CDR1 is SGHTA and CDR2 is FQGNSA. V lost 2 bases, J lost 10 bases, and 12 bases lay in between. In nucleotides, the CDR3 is TGTGCCAGCAGCTTAAGGGTAGCGTACGAGCAGTTCTTC. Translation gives CASSLRVAYEQFF.

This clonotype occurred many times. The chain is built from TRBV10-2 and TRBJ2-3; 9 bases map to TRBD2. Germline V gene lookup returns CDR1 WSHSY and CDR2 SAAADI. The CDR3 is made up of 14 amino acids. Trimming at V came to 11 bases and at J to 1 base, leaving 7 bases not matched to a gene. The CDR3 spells CAGQTSGGTDTQYF. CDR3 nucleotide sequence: TGCGCCGGCCAGACTAGCGGTGGCACAGATACGCAGTATTTT.

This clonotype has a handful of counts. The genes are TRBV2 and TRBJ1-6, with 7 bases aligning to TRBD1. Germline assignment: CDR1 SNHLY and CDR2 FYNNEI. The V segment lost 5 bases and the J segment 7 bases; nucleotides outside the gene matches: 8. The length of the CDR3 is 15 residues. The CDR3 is CASSRDRDNNSPLHF. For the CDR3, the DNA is TGTGCCAGCAGTCGCGACAGGGACAACAATTCACCCCTCCACTTT. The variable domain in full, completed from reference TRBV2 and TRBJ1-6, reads EPEVTQTPSHQVTQMGQEVILRCVPISNHLYFYWYRQILGQKVEFLVSFYNNEISEKSEIFDDQFSVERPDGSNFTLKIRSTKLEDSAMYFCASSRDRDNNSPLHFGNGTRLTVT.